The 18 T cell receptor beta chains reported below all come from one sample, sequenced in a study of blood T cell repertoires in COVID-19. TCRdb's table, derived via immunoSEQ multiplex PCR, lists solely in-frame clones and lacks some. The sample shows about 220,000 clones, 65% to 90% of them seen only once. The sequenced material came from peripheral blood. These receptors all come from a woman in her 70s with COVID-19, enrolled during active disease.

The CDR3 region is CASSLGLAEETQYF. The DNA for the CDR3 is TGTGCCAGCAGCCTTGGACTAGCGGAAGAGACCCAGTACTTC. This sequence joins TRBV13 and TRBJ2-5; 10 bases map to TRBD2. This CDR3 comprises 14 residues. Trimming at V came to 5 bases and at J to 3 bases, leaving 3 bases not matched to a gene. Per germline, CDR1 PRHDT and CDR2 FYEKMQ (reference sequence).

This clone was detected only once. V usage is TRBV9 and J usage is TRBJ1-3; D might be TRBD1 (6 bases). CDR3 length: 14 amino acids. From germline, CDR1 is SGDLS and CDR2 YYNGEE. The V gene lost 4 bases and the J gene lost 4 bases, with 12 bases spanning the gap. The CDR3, as DNA: TGTGCCAGCAGCCAAACTACAGGGGGAAACACCATATATTTT. Encoded protein: CASSQTTGGNTIYF.

The gene calls are TRBV7-9 and TRBJ2-3; 11 bases agree with TRBD2. Trimming took 0 bases from V and 5 from J; bases not matched to a gene: 7. CDR3 length equals 17 residues. Per the germline V gene, CDR1 is SEHNR and CDR2 is FQNEAQ (reference sequence). The CDR3 DNA is TGTGCCAGCAGCTTAGCGACTAGCGGGGCGCCAGAAGATACGCAGTATTTT. This translates into CASSLATSGAPEDTQYF.

This chain uses TRBV3-1 (or the pseudogene TRBV3-2) with TRBJ1-2; TRBD1 agrees at 10 bases. The V and J ends lost 6 bases and 0 bases, in that order; junction bases with no gene match: 4. The CDR3 is made up of 15 amino acids. The germline V gene has CDR1 LGHDT and CDR2 YNNKEL (reference sequence). This CDR3 is CASRTGGNANYGYTF. DNA for the CDR3: TGTGCCAGCAGGACAGGGGGCAATGCTAACTATGGCTACACCTTC.

The chain carries TRBV5-6 and TRBJ1-1; D unresolved. Germline-derived CDR1 and CDR2 are SGHDT and YYEEEE. This CDR3 comprises 14 residues. V lost 1 base and J lost 0, with 7 bases in between. CDR3 sequence reads: CASSLRRVNTEAFF. DNA for the CDR3: TGTGCCAGCAGCTTGAGGAGGGTGAACACTGAAGCTTTCTTT. Full variable domain (remainder filled in from reference TRBV5-6 and TRBJ1-1): DAGVTQSPTHLIKTRGQQVTLRCSPKSGHDTVSWYQQALGQGPQFIFQYYEEEERQRGNFPDRFSGHQFPNYSSELNVNALLLGDSALYLCASSLRRVNTEAFFGQGTRLTVV.

This clone was recorded only once. This chain uses TRBV6-5 with TRBJ1-4; no clear D gene. The CDR3 sequence is 13 residues long. V shed 5 bases and J shed 8 bases, with 12 bases lying between them. In germline, CDR1 is MNHEY, CDR2 SVGAGI. CDR3 in DNA: TGTGCCAGCAGTCCCGGGAGGGAGGAAAAACTGTTTTTT. Protein: CASSPGREEKLFF.

This chain connects TRBV5-1 to TRBJ2-5; TRBD2 matches at 9 bases. Germline CDR1 and CDR2: SGHRS and YFSETQ. CDR3 size: 14 residues. V shed 4 bases and J 5 bases; nucleotides not matched to a gene: 6. This chain's CDR3 is CASSPSAGGETQYF. In DNA, the CDR3 is TGCGCCAGCAGCCCATCCGCGGGGGGGGAGACCCAGTACTTC.

The V gene is TRBV7-2, the J gene TRBJ2-5; maybe TRBD1 (5 bases). The CDR3 has 15 residues. The germline CDR1 and CDR2 sequences are SGHTA and FQGNSA. V was clipped by 5 bases and J by 5 bases, with 18 bases between them. CDR3 protein: CASSARQGMGETQYF. The DNA for the CDR3 is TGTGCCAGCAGCGCCCGTCAGGGAATGGGGGAGACCCAGTACTTC.

J is TRBJ1-1 and V is TRBV25-1; D might be TRBD1 (5 bases). Germline values: CDR1 MGHDK, CDR2 SYGVNS. V lost 3 bases to trimming and J lost 11 bases, with 16 bases between them. CDR3 length: 13 residues. The CDR3 DNA is TGTGCCAGCAGTGATTCCAGGGTCGGGGGGGCTTTCTTT. The encoded protein is CASSDSRVGGAFF.

This clone was counted a few times. The V call is TRBV7-9, the J call TRBJ2-7; 11 positions match TRBD2. The CDR3 length is 16 residues. Trimming cost V 1 base and J 5 bases; bases outside gene matches: 7. The germline gives CDR1 SEHNR, CDR2 FQNEAQ (reference sequence). For the CDR3, the DNA is TGTGCCAGCAGCTTAGGTGTAGCGGGAGGGTTTGACGAGCAGTACTTC. Translation gives CASSLGVAGGFDEQYF.

The V gene is TRBV2, the J gene TRBJ2-3, with 12 bases fitting TRBD2. This CDR3 has 15 amino acids. V lost 7 bases and J lost 3; bases outside the gene matches: 5. Germline CDR1 SNHLY, CDR2 FYNNEI. The CDR3 spells CASTRTSGVTDTQYF. CDR3 nucleotides: TGTGCCAGCACTAGGACTAGCGGGGTTACAGATACGCAGTATTTT.

The CDR3 sequence: CASISTGGSNSPLHF. DNA for the CDR3: TGTGCCAGCATCTCGACAGGGGGGAGTAATTCACCCCTCCACTTT. J is TRBJ1-6 and V is TRBV6-6, with 9 bases identical to TRBD1. Germline values: CDR1 MNHNY, CDR2 SVGAGI (reference sequence). This CDR3 spans 15 amino acids. Trimming at V came to 7 bases and at J to 6 bases, leaving 7 bases not matched to a gene.

V is TRBV6-2 or TRBV6-3 and J is TRBJ2-7; perhaps TRBD2 as D (6 bases). This CDR3 has 15 residues. V gave up 0 bases and J gave up 2 bases, with 11 bases separating them. Germline V gene lookup returns CDR1 MNHEY and CDR2 SVGEGT. For the CDR3, the DNA is TGTGCCAGCAGTTACTCTGGCAGGACTACCTACGAGCAGTACTTC. It yields the protein CASSYSGRTTYEQYF.

The chain is built from TRBV2 and TRBJ2-7, with 8 positions matching TRBD2. Trimming cost V 5 bases and J 4 bases; bases outside gene matches: 7. Looked up from germline, CDR1 is SNHLY and CDR2 is FYNNEI. The CDR3 spans 14 residues. CDR3 amino acids: CASSTGLVQYEQYF. CDR3 sequence (DNA): TGTGCCAGCAGTACGGGACTAGTTCAGTACGAGCAGTACTTC.

The gene calls are TRBV11-3 and TRBJ2-3; 7 nucleotides match TRBD1. V was clipped by 1 base and J by 2 bases; unmatched bases: 6. Germline-derived CDR1 and CDR2 are SGHNT and YENEEA. The CDR3 runs to 16 residues. The CDR3 DNA is TGTGCCAGCAGCTTAGCCGGGACAGCTTACACAGATACGCAGTATTTT. It encodes CASSLAGTAYTDTQYF.

The CDR3 DNA is TGTGCCAGCAGGCCGGGGGGCTATAGCAATCAGCCCCAGCATTTT. Protein product: CASRPGGYSNQPQHF. This chain uses TRBV6-6 with TRBJ1-5; perhaps TRBD1 as D (6 bases). Per germline, CDR1 MNHNY and CDR2 SVGAGI (reference sequence). The ends were cut back, 6 bases at V and 0 bases at J, with 12 bases in the middle. CDR3 length: 15 amino acids.

The rearrangement uses TRBV28 and TRBJ1-1; D remains unclear. CDR1 is MDHEN and CDR2 is SYDVKM in the germline V gene. Trimming pared 2 bases from V and 1 base from J, leaving 11 bases between. The CDR3 sequence is 15 residues long. In nucleotides, the CDR3 is TGTGCCAGCAGTTTAATCGGGGTTTGGAACACTGAAGCTTTCTTT. This encodes CASSLIGVWNTEAFF.

The V gene is TRBV7-3, the J gene TRBJ2-1; 10 nucleotides agree with TRBD1. Germline V lookup: CDR1 SGHTA, CDR2 FQGTGA. V gave up 4 bases and J gave up 6 bases; unmatched junction bases: 6. This CDR3 has 15 amino acids. The CDR3 DNA is TGTGCCAGCAGCTCACCGGACAGGGGGGCCAATGAGCAGTTCTTC. It specifies CASSSPDRGANEQFF.